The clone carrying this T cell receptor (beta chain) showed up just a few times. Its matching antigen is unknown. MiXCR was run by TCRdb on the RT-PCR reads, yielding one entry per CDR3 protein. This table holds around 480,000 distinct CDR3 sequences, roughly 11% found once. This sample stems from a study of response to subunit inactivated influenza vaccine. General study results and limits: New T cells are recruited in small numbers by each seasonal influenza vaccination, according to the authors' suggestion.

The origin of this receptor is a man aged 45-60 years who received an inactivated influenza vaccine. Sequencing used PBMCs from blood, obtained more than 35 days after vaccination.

CDR3 coding DNA: TGCGCCAGCAGTCCGGGACTGCGGGCGCGGGAGCTGTTTTTT. The encoded protein is CASSPGLRARELFF. The chain joins TRBV5-1 to TRBJ2-2; the D gene is possibly TRBD2 (6 bases). Germline assignment: CDR1 SGHRS and CDR2 YFSETQ. This CDR3 comprises 14 residues. V was cut by 5 bases and J by 9 bases, with 17 bases left in between.